The rows below give T cell receptor beta chains drawn from one sample of a study of T cell responses to AZD1222 COVID-19 vaccine. Libraries were prepared by immunoSEQ multiplex PCR; TCRdb keeps only in-frame clonotypes and omits some of them. The table records 150,000 to 200,000 clones, approximately 94% of them present only once. The sample was peripheral blood, taken 28 days after the second AZD1222 dose. All receptors derive from an adult who received the AZD1222 COVID-19 vaccine. Both conserved end residues are part of each CDR3. Each record gives: D gene, J gene, V gene, clone size, CDR3 DNA, CDR3 protein. The D gene is left open where the match is weak. Clone size is given for some rows only: seen once, a few or many times, or a class if the clone is expanded.

>.|TRBJ2-5|TRBV5-1|.
TGCGCCAGCAGCCGGACGGGGGTAGTAGAGACCCAGTACTTC
CASSRTGVVETQYF
>.|TRBJ2-1|TRBV21-1|.
TGTGCCAGCAGCAAAAGGGCGGGAAAGAGATTGAGTGATGAGCAGTTCTTC
CASSKRAGKRLSDEQFF
>TRBD2|TRBJ2-1|TRBV5-4|.
TGTGCCAGCAGCGAAAGAGCGGGGGGCCTCCAGAATGAGCAGTTCTTC
CASSERAGGLQNEQFF
>.|TRBJ1-6|TRBV27|.
TGTGCCAGCAGTTCTTACGAATCACCCCTCCACTTT
CASSSYESPLHF
>.|TRBJ1-5|TRBV19|.
TGTGCCAGTAAACGACAGTCGGGGAATCAGCCCCAGCATTTT
CASKRQSGNQPQHF
>.|TRBJ1-1|TRBV12-3/TRBV12-4|.
TGTGCCAGCAGTTTGGTCACCACTGAAGGAGCTTTCTTT
CASSLVTTEGAFF
>.|TRBJ2-3|TRBV7-2|.
TGTGCCAGCAGCTTAGGTGCGGGGGCGGACACAGATACGCAGTATTTT
CASSLGAGADTDTQYF
>.|TRBJ1-5|TRBV15|.
TGTGCCACCAGCAGGGATAGGGGGAATCAGCCCCAGCATTTT
CATSRDRGNQPQHF
>.|TRBJ2-1|TRBV4-1|once
TGCGCCAGCAGCCAAGAGGGACGGAGCCACCTTGAGCAGTTCTTC
CASSQEGRSHLEQFF
>TRBD1|TRBJ2-2|TRBV9|.
TGTGCCAGCAGCGAACGGACAGGGTACACCGGGGAGCTGTTTTTT
CASSERTGYTGELFF
>.|TRBJ2-2|TRBV29-1|.
TGCAGCGTTGCGGGACTTTACACCGGGGAGCTGTTTTTT
CSVAGLYTGELFF
>TRBD1|TRBJ2-7|TRBV6-6|.
TGTGCCAGCAGTAAAGGGGGCGAGATACTCTCCTACGAGCAGTACTTC
CASSKGGEILSYEQYF
>.|TRBJ1-1|TRBV5-6|.
TGTGCCAGCAGCAGAGCCGGTCAAGCTTTCTTT
CASSRAGQAFF
>.|TRBJ2-7|TRBV11-2|.
TGTGCATCCGAAGGGGGCGAGCAGTACTTC
CASEGGEQYF
>TRBD2|TRBJ2-5|TRBV4-3|few
TGCGCCAGCAGCCAAGAGAGACTAGCGGAACAAGAGACCCAGTACTTC
CASSQERLAEQETQYF
>.|TRBJ1-2|TRBV29-1|once
TGCAGCGCGGCGACATTTAGCCTTGGCTACACCTTC
CSAATFSLGYTF
>.|TRBJ2-1|TRBV6-5|.
TGTGCCAGCAGTTACCCGAGCGCAGCGGACAATGAGCAGTTCTTC
CASSYPSAADNEQFF